The 7 T cell receptor beta chains listed next were all sequenced from one sample in a study of T-cell memory formation after mild COVID-19. One entry per CDR3 protein results from TCRdb running MiXCR on the 5' RACE reads. The sample yields 350,000 to 450,000 distinct CDR3 sequences, 20% to 25% seen once. Source material: PBMCs or a T cell subset sorted from them (not recorded which). The receptors were sampled from an adult woman who had mild COVID-19 (a few samples of this study predate the infection). Cell type and time point are not known.

This clonotype was counted many times. The CDR3 DNA reads as TGTGCCAGCAGCTTAGAAAGGGCCGGGGAGCTGTTTTTT. Residues: CASSLERAGELFF. J is TRBJ2-2 and V is TRBV7-8; no definite D call. V lost 1 base and J lost 6, with 6 bases in between. CDR3 length: 13 amino acids. CDR1 and CDR2 (germline): SGHVS, FQNEAQ.

V is TRBV23-1 and J is TRBJ2-1; D not resolved. TRBV23-1 is annotated as an ORF whose role is uncertain. The CDR3 is 19 residues long. V was clipped by 6 bases and J by 10 bases, with 34 bases between them. The CDR3 bases are TGCGCCAGCAGCCAAAGCTCCTCTCCCGGGCCTACCTTAGGTTCAGAGCAGTTCTTC. Translation gives CASSQSSSPGPTLGSEQFF.

This clonotype has just a few counts. The chain links TRBV7-9 to TRBJ1-1; D is ambiguous. The V end lost 4 bases, the J end lost 2 bases, and 11 bases lay between the germline ends. The V gene's germline CDR1 is SEHNR and CDR2 FQNEAQ (reference sequence). The CDR3 spans 14 residues. The CDR3 DNA is TGTGCCAGCAGCTCGGACGCCCCCAACACTGAAGCTTTCTTT. Translation: CASSSDAPNTEAFF.

V is TRBV6-6 and J is TRBJ1-6, with D tentatively TRBD1 (5 bases). The CDR3 totals 14 residues. Germline loops: CDR1 MNHNY, CDR2 SVGAGI (reference sequence). V was shortened by 7 bases and J by 6 bases, with 13 bases between the two germline ends. CDR3 region: CASNEGPINSPLHF. The CDR3 coding sequence is TGTGCCAGCAATGAGGGACCGATTAATTCACCCCTCCACTTT.

This clonotype was found a few times. The CDR3 here is CATSNQDRDRNEQYF. The CDR3 coding sequence is TGTGCCACCAGCAACCAGGACAGGGATAGGAACGAGCAGTACTTC. The V call is TRBV15, the J call TRBJ2-7, with TRBD1 identical over 8 bases. Looked up from germline, CDR1 is LNHNV and CDR2 is YYDKDF (reference sequence). The CDR3 is 15 amino acids. Unmatched junction bases numbered 10, after V lost 4 bases and J lost 5 bases.

This clonotype showed up just a few times. The rearrangement uses TRBV30 and TRBJ2-7, with D hard to call. Germline loops: CDR1 GTSNPN, CDR2 SVGIG (reference sequence). The CDR3 covers 14 residues. V was shortened by 2 bases and J by 2 bases, with 13 bases between the two germline ends. CDR3 region: CAWSPSGHTYEQYF. CDR3 bases: TGTGCCTGGAGTCCCTCAGGTCATACCTACGAGCAGTACTTC.

J is TRBJ2-7 and V is TRBV29-1; the D is unclear. Looked up from germline, CDR1 is SQVTM and CDR2 is ANQGSEA. The V end lost 3 bases, the J end lost 0 bases, and 3 bases lay between the germline ends. The CDR3 runs 11 residues. The chain's CDR3 is CSVESSYEQYF. In DNA, the CDR3 is TGCAGCGTTGAGAGCTCCTACGAGCAGTACTTC.